This TCR beta chain was captured by sequencing in a study of blood T cell repertoires in COVID-19. Study information: The cDNA or gDNA used as material had been derived from T cells, B-cell-depleted T cells, or PBMCs.

Generated by immunoSEQ multiplex PCR, the TCRdb table keeps only in-frame clones and is missing some. Of 250,000 to 300,000 clones listed, approximately 85% are singletons. Germline lookup yields CDR1 PRHDT and CDR2 FYEKMQ (reference sequence). This CDR3 region has 15 residues. Trimming left V 3 bases short and J 4 bases short, with 14 bases between. The sequence was obtained from a woman in her seventies with acute or convalescent COVID-19. Sequencing used peripheral blood. The chain links TRBV13 to TRBJ2-3; the D gene is possibly TRBD2 (6 bases). CDR3 sequence: CASSFRRVRSDTQYF. The CDR3 nucleotides read TGTGCCAGCAGCTTTAGGAGGGTAAGATCAGATACGCAGTATTTT.